The next 26 T cell receptor beta chains were all read from a single sample in a study. TCRdb analysed the RT-PCR reads with MiXCR anew, one entry per CDR3 protein. Here the sample spans 550,000 to 750,000 distinct CDR3 sequences, 14% being singletons. Sequencing was carried out using memory CD4+ T cells from blood. These receptors originate from a female donor in good health, serving as a healthy control.

The chain couples TRBV10-2 to TRBJ1-2; the D is unclear. The V and J ends lost 2 bases and 5 bases respectively, with 9 bases between them. The germline V gene encodes CDR1 WSHSY and CDR2 SAAADI. The CDR3 sequence is 13 residues long. The chain's CDR3 is CASSEGSPYGYTF. The CDR3 nucleotides are TGCGCCAGCAGTGAGGGGTCACCGTATGGCTACACCTTC.

This clonotype was seen only once. The V gene is TRBV27, the J gene TRBJ2-2; possible D gene TRBD2, 5 bases. The CDR3 is 12 residues long. Trimming took off 11 bases at V and 8 bases at J, with 15 bases between the two ends. Per germline, CDR1 MNHEY and CDR2 SMNVEV (reference sequence). CDR3 bases: TGTGCCTCATTTTCGGGGTTTGGGGAGCTGTTTTTT. This codes for CASFSGFGELFF.

On this clonotype itself: One junction end disagrees with the germline gene, perhaps due to a read error. The J gene is TRBJ2-7, the V gene TRBV28; the match to TRBD2 covers 10 bases. CDR3 length: 14 amino acids. Germline assignment: CDR1 MDHEN and CDR2 SYDVKM. This CDR3 is CASRPLAGVYKQYF. The CDR3 nucleotides are TGTGCCAGCAGGCCCCTAGCGGGAGTCTACAAGCAGTACTTC.

The table lists this clonotype with a few counts. The chain recombines TRBV9 with TRBJ2-2; possibly TRBD2 for D (5 bases). Germline assignment: CDR1 SGDLS and CDR2 YYNGEE. This CDR3 has 18 residues. Trimming shortened V by 0 bases and J by 0 bases, and 15 bases separated the two germline ends. The CDR3 loop is CASSVVPLQTTNTGELFF. CDR3 nucleotide sequence: TGTGCCAGCAGCGTAGTTCCCCTCCAGACTACGAACACCGGGGAGCTGTTTTTT.

This clonotype was observed many times. V is TRBV15 and J is TRBJ2-1; D might be TRBD2 (6 bases). The CDR3 has 15 amino acids. Germline V gene data show CDR1 as LNHNV and CDR2 as YYDKDF (reference sequence). Trimming shortened V by 5 bases and J by 8 bases, and 19 bases separated the two germline ends. The CDR3 here is CATSFGGTSRDEQFF. The CDR3 DNA sequence: TGTGCCACCAGCTTCGGCGGGACTTCTCGCGATGAGCAGTTCTTC.

This clonotype was counted a few times. The genes are TRBV6-2 or TRBV6-3 and TRBJ1-1, with D maybe TRBD1 (6 bases). The germline gives CDR1 MNHEY, CDR2 SVGEGT. The CDR3 loop spans 15 amino acids. Trimming cost V 5 bases and J 7 bases, with 20 bases left between them. The CDR3 DNA sequence: TGTGCCAGCAGTCTGAGGGGGAAATTGCTGGGTGAAGCTTTCTTT. Amino acids: CASSLRGKLLGEAFF.

The chain recombines TRBV5-5 with TRBJ2-2; D remains unclear. CDR1 is SGHKS and CDR2 is YYEKEE in the germline V gene (reference sequence). The V end lost 4 bases, the J end lost 6 bases, and 10 bases lay between the germline ends. This CDR3 has 13 amino acids. The CDR3 protein is CASSPNWAGELFF. CDR3 DNA: TGTGCCAGCAGCCCTAACTGGGCCGGGGAGCTGTTTTTT.

The chain joins TRBV24-1 to TRBJ2-6; a weak D match, TRBD1 (5 bases). This CDR3 has 16 residues. Germline CDR1 reads KGHDR; CDR2 reads SFDVKD. V was trimmed by 3 bases and J by 0 bases, leaving 8 bases between them. This CDR3 is CATSDQGRSGANVLTF. The DNA for the CDR3 is TGTGCCACCAGTGATCAGGGCCGCTCTGGGGCCAACGTCCTGACTTTC.

The rearrangement uses TRBV10-3 and TRBJ2-1; D tentatively reads TRBD1 or TRBD2 (6 bases each). Trimming pared 4 bases from V and 5 bases from J, leaving 18 bases between. The V gene's germline CDR1 is ENHRY and CDR2 SYGVKD. The CDR3 covers 16 residues. For the CDR3, the DNA is TGTGCCATCAGTGCGGAGGGGGGTCGCCCCAACAATGAGCAGTTCTTC. Protein product: CAISAEGGRPNNEQFF.

The sample holds a few counts of this clonotype. The chain uses TRBV6-1 and TRBJ2-2; the D gene could be TRBD1 or TRBD2 (5 bases each). V was clipped by 7 bases and J by 5 bases, with 14 bases between them. This CDR3 has 14 amino acids. CDR1 is MNHNS, CDR2 SASEGT, per germline. For the CDR3, the DNA is TGTGCCAGCAAAATAATGGGGGATACCGGGGAGCTGTTTTTT. Translating it yields CASKIMGDTGELFF.

In its sample, this clonotype was seen many times. The chain has TRBV7-2 and TRBJ2-4; unclear D gene. V shed 5 bases and J shed 9 bases, with 11 bases lying between them. CDR1 and CDR2 from the germline V gene are SGHTA and FQGNSA. This CDR3 has 12 amino acids. This CDR3 is CASSDGPGIQYF. The DNA for the CDR3 is TGTGCCAGCAGCGATGGTCCGGGCATTCAGTACTTC.

This rearrangement joins TRBV5-1 to TRBJ2-1; TRBD2 matches 7 bases. Trimming at V came to 4 bases and at J to 8 bases, leaving 9 bases not matched to a gene. Germline V CDR1 and CDR2: SGHRS, YFSETQ. The CDR3 runs 14 residues. CDR3 in amino acids: CASSQTGLNHEQFF. The CDR3 coding sequence is TGCGCCAGCAGCCAGACGGGACTAAATCATGAGCAGTTCTTC. The full variable domain, completed using reference TRBV5-1 and TRBJ2-1, is KAGVTQTPRYLIKTRGQQVTLSCSPISGHRSVSWYQQTPGQGLQFLFEYFSETQRNKGNFPGRFSGRQFSNSRSEMNVSTLELGDSALYLCASSQTGLNHEQFFGPGTRLTVL.

The chain's CDR3 is CSARVASGGVNTQYF. The CDR3 bases are TGCAGTGCTAGAGTTGCTAGCGGGGGAGTGAATACGCAGTATTTT. V and J are TRBV20-1 and TRBJ2-3; 10 bases agree with TRBD2. The ends lost 1 base at V and 7 bases at J; junction bases unmatched: 8. The germline V gene has CDR1 DFQATT and CDR2 SNEGSKA (reference sequence). This CDR3 region has 15 residues.

Worth noting for this clonotype: This sequence may be a read error, since a much larger clone differs from it by one base. The chain employs TRBV5-1 and TRBJ2-1; tentatively, D is TRBD2 (5 bases). Germline assignment: CDR1 SGHRS and CDR2 YFSETQ. Between the trimmed V and J ends, which lost 4 bases and 2 bases, there was a span of 16 bases. The CDR3 is 16 amino acids. CDR3 amino acids: CASSPTEEVTYNEQFF. CDR3 nucleotides: TGCGCCAGCAGCCCCACGGAGGAGGTCACCTACAATGAGCAGTTCTTC.

This clonotype was seen only a few times. This chain uses TRBV5-1 with TRBJ2-7; 7 nucleotides agree with TRBD1. Germline V gene lookup returns CDR1 SGHRS and CDR2 YFSETQ. The CDR3 contains 18 residues. Trimming cost V 4 bases and J 4 bases; bases outside gene matches: 20. The CDR3 protein is CASSARAPATGTGYEQYF. In DNA, the CDR3 is TGCGCCAGCAGCGCCAGAGCCCCCGCGACAGGGACGGGGTACGAGCAGTACTTC.

The V and J genes are TRBV20-1 and TRBJ2-1, with 15 bases that match TRBD2. The CDR3 length is 15 residues. Germline V lookup: CDR1 DFQATT, CDR2 SNEGSKA (reference sequence). V was pared by 4 bases and J by 6 bases, with 4 bases of the junction left unmatched. The CDR3 DNA reads TGCAGTGCTAATTCGGGACTAGCGGGAGGCAATGAGCAGTTCTTC. Its translation is CSANSGLAGGNEQFF.

This clonotype came up many times. CDR3 sequence (DNA): TGTGCCACCCGTAAGGTAGCGGACTACGAGCAGTACTTC. This gives the protein CATRKVADYEQYF. V is TRBV27 and J is TRBJ2-7, with D maybe TRBD2 (6 bases). The CDR3 extends over 13 amino acids. The germline gives CDR1 MNHEY, CDR2 SMNVEV (reference sequence). The V and J ends lost 10 bases and 3 bases respectively, with 16 bases between them.

This clonotype was seen at least ten times. This chain uses TRBV6-6 with TRBJ2-1; 14 bases are shared with TRBD2. The CDR3 contains 18 residues. Germline V gene sequence: CDR1 MNHNY, CDR2 SVGAGI (reference sequence). The junction had 9 bases not matched to a gene; V was cut back by 2 bases and J by 6 bases. The DNA of the CDR3 is TGTGCCAGCAGTTACGCGGGACTAGCGGGAGCAACTGGCAATGAGCAGTTCTTC. This encodes CASSYAGLAGATGNEQFF.

This rearrangement joins TRBV27 to TRBJ2-2; no reliable D call. V was shortened by 6 bases and J by 4 bases, with 9 bases between the two germline ends. The CDR3 is made up of 13 amino acids. Germline CDR1 and CDR2: MNHEY and SMNVEV (reference sequence). Here the CDR3 DNA reads TGTGCCAGCAGAATCATGGGCACCGGGGAGCTGTTTTTT. It is translated as CASRIMGTGELFF.

This clonotype was observed many times. V gene TRBV20-1 combines with J gene TRBJ2-7; the D is unclear. CDR3 length: 15 amino acids. In germline, CDR1 is DFQATT, CDR2 SNEGSKA (reference sequence). Trimming took 0 bases from V and 0 from J, leaving 12 bases between them. CDR3 nucleotide sequence: TGCAGTGCTAGAGATTCAACAGCCCGCTCCTACGAGCAGTACTTC. As protein: CSARDSTARSYEQYF.

There are a few counts of this clonotype. The chain combines TRBV7-2 with TRBJ2-5, with TRBD2 matching 9 bases. This CDR3 spans 15 amino acids. V was clipped by 4 bases and J by 5 bases; unmatched bases: 8. The germline CDR1 and CDR2 sequences are SGHTA and FQGNSA. The CDR3: CASSSVFSGGETQYF. The CDR3 DNA reads TGTGCCAGCAGCTCCGTCTTTAGCGGGGGTGAGACCCAGTACTTC.

This clonotype was seen only a few times. This chain uses TRBV7-9 with TRBJ2-1; TRBD2 matches at 7 bases. The CDR3 is 15 residues long. The J segment lost 3 bases and the V segment lost 5 bases, leaving 7 bases of the junction unmatched. Germline CDR1 SEHNR, CDR2 FQNEAQ (reference sequence). CDR3 region: CASSPWGGDYNEQFF. In nucleotides, the CDR3 is TGTGCCAGCAGCCCCTGGGGGGGGGACTACAATGAGCAGTTCTTC.

The rearrangement uses TRBV7-3 and TRBJ1-1, with D possibly TRBD1 on 6 matching bases. This CDR3 region has 14 residues. Per the germline V gene, CDR1 is SGHTA and CDR2 is FQGTGA. Trimming stripped 5 bases from V and 8 bases from J, with 18 bases between. The DNA of the CDR3 is TGTGCCAGCAGCGAGAACAGGGATCGGGCGGAAGCTTTCTTT. As protein: CASSENRDRAEAFF.

This clonotype showed up many times. The chain recombines TRBV7-7 with TRBJ2-2; TRBD1 agrees at 9 bases. CDR1 SSHAT and CDR2 FNYEAQ come from the germline V gene (reference sequence). The CDR3 totals 13 residues. As DNA, the CDR3 is TGTGGAGTTTGGGACAGGGTGGCCGGGGAGCTGTTTTTT. It codes for CGVWDRVAGELFF.

This clonotype has just a few counts. V is TRBV20-1 and J is TRBJ1-2; D unclear. Germline-derived CDR1 and CDR2 are DFQATT and SNEGSKA (reference sequence). The CDR3 spans 12 residues. V lost 5 bases and J lost 2, with 9 bases in between. The chain's CDR3 is CSAPSVNYGYTF. CDR3 coding DNA: TGCAGTGCTCCTTCCGTAAACTATGGCTACACCTTC.

The chain carries TRBV3-1 and TRBJ1-1; 8 bases are shared with TRBD1. Trimming took 7 bases from V and 3 from J; bases not matched to a gene: 10. Germline-derived CDR1 and CDR2 are LGHDT and YNNKEL (reference sequence). The CDR3 totals 15 residues. The CDR3 DNA reads TGTGCCAGCACCTTGACAGGGGCTCGGGACACTGAAGCTTTCTTT. Translating gives CASTLTGARDTEAFF.